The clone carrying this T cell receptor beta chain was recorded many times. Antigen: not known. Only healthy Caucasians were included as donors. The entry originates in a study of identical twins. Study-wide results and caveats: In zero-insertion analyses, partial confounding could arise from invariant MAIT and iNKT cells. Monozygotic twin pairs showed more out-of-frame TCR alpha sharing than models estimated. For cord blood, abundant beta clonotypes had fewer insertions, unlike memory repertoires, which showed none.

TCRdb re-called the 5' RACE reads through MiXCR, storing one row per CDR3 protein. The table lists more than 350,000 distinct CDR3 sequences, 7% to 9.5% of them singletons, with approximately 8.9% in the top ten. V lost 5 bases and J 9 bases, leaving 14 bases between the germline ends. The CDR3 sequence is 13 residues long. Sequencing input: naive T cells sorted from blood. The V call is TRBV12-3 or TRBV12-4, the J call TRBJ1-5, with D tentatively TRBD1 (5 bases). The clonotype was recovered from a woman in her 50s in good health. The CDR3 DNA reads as TGTGCCAGCAGTAGAGGGGCCCCCGGGCCCCAGCATTTT. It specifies CASSRGAPGPQHF.